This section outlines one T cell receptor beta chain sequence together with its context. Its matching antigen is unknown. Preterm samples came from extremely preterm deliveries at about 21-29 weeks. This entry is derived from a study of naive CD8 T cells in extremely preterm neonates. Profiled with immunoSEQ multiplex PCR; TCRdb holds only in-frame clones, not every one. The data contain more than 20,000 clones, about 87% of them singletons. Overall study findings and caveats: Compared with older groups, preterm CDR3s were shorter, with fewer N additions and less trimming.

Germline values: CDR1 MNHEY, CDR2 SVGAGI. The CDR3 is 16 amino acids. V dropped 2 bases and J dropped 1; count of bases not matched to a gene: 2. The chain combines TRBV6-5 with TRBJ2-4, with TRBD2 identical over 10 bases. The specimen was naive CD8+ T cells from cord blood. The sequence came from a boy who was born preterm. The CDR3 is CASSYGSGGAKNIQYF. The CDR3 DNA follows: TGTGCCAGCAGTTACGGTAGCGGGGGGGCCAAAAACATTCAGTACTTC.